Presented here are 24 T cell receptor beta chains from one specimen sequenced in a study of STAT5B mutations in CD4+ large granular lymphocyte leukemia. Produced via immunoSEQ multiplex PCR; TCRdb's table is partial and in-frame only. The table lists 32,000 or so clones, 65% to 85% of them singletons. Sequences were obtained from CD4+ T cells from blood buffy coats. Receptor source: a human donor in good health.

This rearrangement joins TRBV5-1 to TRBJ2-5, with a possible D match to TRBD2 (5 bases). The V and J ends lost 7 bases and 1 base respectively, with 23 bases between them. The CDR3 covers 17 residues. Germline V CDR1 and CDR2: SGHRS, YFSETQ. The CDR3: CASYAQTGSLSQETQYF. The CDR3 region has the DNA TGCGCCAGCTACGCTCAGACGGGATCACTCTCCCAAGAGACCCAGTACTTC.

The CDR3 coding sequence is TGCGCCAGCAGCTTGACTAGCGGGGCCTATGAGCAGTTCTTC. The encoded protein is CASSLTSGAYEQFF. The chain employs TRBV5-1 and TRBJ2-1, with 10 bases lining up with TRBD2. The CDR3 sequence is 14 residues long. Trimming removed 1 base from V and 8 bases from J; junction bases left unmatched: 3. Per the germline V gene, CDR1 is SGHRS and CDR2 is YFSETQ. The full variable domain, completed using reference TRBV5-1 and TRBJ2-1, is KAGVTQTPRYLIKTRGQQVTLSCSPISGHRSVSWYQQTPGQGLQFLFEYFSETQRNKGNFPGRFSGRQFSNSRSEMNVSTLELGDSALYLCASSLTSGAYEQFFGPGTRLTVL.

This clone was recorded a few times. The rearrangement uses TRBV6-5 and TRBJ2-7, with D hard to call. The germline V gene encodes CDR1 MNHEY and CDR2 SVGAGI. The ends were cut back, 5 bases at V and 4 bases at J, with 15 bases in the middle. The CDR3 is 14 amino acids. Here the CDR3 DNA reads TGTGCCAGCAGTACGAACGTCGACGGTTACGAGCAGTACGTC. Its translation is CASSTNVDGYEQYV.

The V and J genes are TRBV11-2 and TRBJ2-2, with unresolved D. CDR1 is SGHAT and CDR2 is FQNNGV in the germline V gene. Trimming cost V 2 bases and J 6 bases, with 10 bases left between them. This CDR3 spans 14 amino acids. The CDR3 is CASSLTTVAGELFF. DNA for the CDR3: TGTGCCAGCAGCTTAACAACGGTGGCCGGGGAGCTGTTTTTT.

CDR3 in amino acids: CASSKGQAGHEQYF. CDR3 nucleotide sequence: TGCGCCAGCAGCAAGGGACAGGCGGGCCACGAGCAGTACTTC. The chain employs TRBV5-1 and TRBJ2-7, with 8 bases that match TRBD1. The germline gives CDR1 SGHRS, CDR2 YFSETQ. V was pared by 4 bases and J by 5 bases, with 8 bases of the junction left unmatched. The CDR3 contains 14 residues.

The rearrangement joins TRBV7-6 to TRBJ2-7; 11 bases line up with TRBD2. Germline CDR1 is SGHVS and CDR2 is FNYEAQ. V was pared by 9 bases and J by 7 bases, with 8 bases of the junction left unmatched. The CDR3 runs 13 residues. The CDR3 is CASSGGATEEQYV. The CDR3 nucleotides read TGTGCCAGTAGCGGGGGGGCAACTGAAGAGCAGTACGTC.

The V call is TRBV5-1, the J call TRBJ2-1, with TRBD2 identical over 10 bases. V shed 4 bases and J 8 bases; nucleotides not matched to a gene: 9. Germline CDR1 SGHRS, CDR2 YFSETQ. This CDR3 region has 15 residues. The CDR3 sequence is CASSHVAGGKDEQFF. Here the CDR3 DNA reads TGCGCCAGCAGCCACGTAGCGGGGGGAAAGGATGAGCAGTTCTTC.

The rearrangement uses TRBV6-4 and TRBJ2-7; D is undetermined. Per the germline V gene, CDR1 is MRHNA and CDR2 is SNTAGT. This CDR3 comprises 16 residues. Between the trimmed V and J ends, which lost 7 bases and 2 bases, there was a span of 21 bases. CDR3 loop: CASKIGPSGSTYEQYV. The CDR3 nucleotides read TGTGCCAGCAAGATAGGTCCCAGTGGGTCAACCTACGAGCAGTACGTC.

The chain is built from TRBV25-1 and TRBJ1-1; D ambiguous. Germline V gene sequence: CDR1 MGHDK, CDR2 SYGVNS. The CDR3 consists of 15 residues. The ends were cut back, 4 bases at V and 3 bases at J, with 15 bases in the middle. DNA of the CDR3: TGTGCCAGCAGTGGAAGGCCACGAGGTGACACTGAAGCTTTCTTT. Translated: CASSGRPRGDTEAFF.

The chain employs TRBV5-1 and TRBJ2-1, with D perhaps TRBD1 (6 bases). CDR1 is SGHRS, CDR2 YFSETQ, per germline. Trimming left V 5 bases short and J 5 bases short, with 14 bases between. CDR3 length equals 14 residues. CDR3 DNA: TGCGCCAGCAGGTGGACAGCGCAAAACAATGAGCAGTTCTTC. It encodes CASRWTAQNNEQFF.

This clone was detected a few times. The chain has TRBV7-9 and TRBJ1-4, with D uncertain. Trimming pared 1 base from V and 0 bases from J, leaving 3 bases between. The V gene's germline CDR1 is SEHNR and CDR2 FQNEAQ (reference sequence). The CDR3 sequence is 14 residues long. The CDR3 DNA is TGTGCCAGCAGCTTAGGAGCAACTAATGAAAAACTGTTTTTT. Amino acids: CASSLGATNEKLFF.

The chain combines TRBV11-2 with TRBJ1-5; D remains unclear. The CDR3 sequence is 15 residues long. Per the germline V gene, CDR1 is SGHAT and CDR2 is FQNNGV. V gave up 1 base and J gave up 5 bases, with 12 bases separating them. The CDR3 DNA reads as TGTGCCAGCAGCTTAGGAGACGGAGGCGATCAGCCCCAGCATTTT. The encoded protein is CASSLGDGGDQPQHF.

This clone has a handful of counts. This CDR3 is CASSLRGWANEKLFF. The CDR3, as DNA: TGTGCCAGCAGTTTAAGGGGTTGGGCTAATGAAAAACTGTTTTTT. The chain combines TRBV28 with TRBJ1-4; the D gene is possibly TRBD1 (5 bases). The germline gives CDR1 MDHEN, CDR2 SYDVKM. V was cut by 2 bases and J by 3 bases, with 10 bases left in between. This CDR3 has 15 amino acids.

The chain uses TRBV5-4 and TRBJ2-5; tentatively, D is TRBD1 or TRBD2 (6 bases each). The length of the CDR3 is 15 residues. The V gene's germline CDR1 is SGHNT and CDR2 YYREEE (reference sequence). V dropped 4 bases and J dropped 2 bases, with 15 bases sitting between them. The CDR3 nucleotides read TGTGCCAGCAGCCCAAATGGAGGGGGGCAAGAGACCCAGTACTTC. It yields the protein CASSPNGGGQETQYF.

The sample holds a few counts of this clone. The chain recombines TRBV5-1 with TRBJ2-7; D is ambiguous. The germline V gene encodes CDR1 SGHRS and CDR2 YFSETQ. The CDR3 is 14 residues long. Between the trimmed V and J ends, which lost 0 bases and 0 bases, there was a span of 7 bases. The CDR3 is CASSLGTVSYEQYF. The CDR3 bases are TGCGCCAGCAGCTTGGGGACGGTCTCCTACGAGCAGTACTTC. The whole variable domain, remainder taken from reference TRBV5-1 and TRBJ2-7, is KAGVTQTPRYLIKTRGQQVTLSCSPISGHRSVSWYQQTPGQGLQFLFEYFSETQRNKGNFPGRFSGRQFSNSRSEMNVSTLELGDSALYLCASSLGTVSYEQYFGPGTRLTVT.

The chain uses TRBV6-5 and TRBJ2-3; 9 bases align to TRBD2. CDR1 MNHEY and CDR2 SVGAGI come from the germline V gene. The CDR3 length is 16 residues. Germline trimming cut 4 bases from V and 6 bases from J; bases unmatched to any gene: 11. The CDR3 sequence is CASSSIGGGARDTQYF. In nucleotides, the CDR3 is TGTGCCAGCAGTTCCATAGGCGGGGGGGCACGTGATACGCAGTATTTT.

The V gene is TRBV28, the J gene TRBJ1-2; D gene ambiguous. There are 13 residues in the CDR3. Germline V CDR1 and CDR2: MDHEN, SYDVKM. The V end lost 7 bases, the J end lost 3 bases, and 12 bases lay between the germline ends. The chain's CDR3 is CASTQGQHYGYTF. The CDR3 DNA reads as TGTGCCAGCACCCAAGGGCAGCACTATGGCTACACCTTC.

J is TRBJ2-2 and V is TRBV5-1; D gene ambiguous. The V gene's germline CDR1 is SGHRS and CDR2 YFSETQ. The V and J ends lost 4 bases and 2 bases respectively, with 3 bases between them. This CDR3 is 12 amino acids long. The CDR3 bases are TGCGCCAGCAGCCGCAACACCGGGGAGCTGTTTTTT. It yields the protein CASSRNTGELFF.

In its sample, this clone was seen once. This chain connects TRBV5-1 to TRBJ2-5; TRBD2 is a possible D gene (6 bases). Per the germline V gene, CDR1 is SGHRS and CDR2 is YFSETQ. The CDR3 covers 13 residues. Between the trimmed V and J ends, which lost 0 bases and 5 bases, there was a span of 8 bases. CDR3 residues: CASSLDAGETQYF. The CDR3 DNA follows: TGCGCCAGCAGCTTGGACGCGGGGGAGACCCAGTACTTC.

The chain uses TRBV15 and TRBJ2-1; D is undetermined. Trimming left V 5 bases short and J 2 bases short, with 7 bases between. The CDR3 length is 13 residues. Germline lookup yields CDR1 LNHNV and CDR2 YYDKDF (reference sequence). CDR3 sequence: CATSEPTYNEQFF. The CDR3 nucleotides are TGTGCCACCAGCGAGCCCACCTACAATGAGCAGTTCTTC.

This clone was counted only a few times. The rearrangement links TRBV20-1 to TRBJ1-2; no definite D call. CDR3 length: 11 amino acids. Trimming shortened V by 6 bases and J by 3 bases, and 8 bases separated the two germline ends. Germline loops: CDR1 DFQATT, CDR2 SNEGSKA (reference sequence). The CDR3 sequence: CSAFGYYGYTF. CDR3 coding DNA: TGCAGTGCATTCGGATACTATGGCTACACCTTC.

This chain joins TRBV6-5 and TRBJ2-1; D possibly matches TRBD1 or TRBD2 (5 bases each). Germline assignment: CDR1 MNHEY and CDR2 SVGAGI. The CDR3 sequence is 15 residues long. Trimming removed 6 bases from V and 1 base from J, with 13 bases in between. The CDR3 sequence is CASRTDSGSYNEQFF. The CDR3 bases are TGTGCCAGCAGGACCGACAGCGGATCCTACAATGAGCAGTTCTTC.

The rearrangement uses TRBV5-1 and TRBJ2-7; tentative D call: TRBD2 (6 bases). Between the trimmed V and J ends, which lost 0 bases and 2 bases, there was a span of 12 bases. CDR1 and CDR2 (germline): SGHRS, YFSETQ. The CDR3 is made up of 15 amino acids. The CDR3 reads CASSLGGTVAYEQYV. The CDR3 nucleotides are TGCGCCAGCAGCTTGGGCGGGACGGTGGCCTACGAGCAGTACGTC.

DNA of the CDR3: TGTGCCAGCTCACCAAGACAAACGAACACCGGGGAGCTGTTTTTT. Translating gives CASSPRQTNTGELFF. This sequence joins TRBV18 and TRBJ2-2; D is unresolved. CDR1 is KGHSH, CDR2 LQKENI, per germline. Trimming cost V 2 bases and J 0 bases, with 7 bases left between them. CDR3 length: 15 residues.